Below, one T cell receptor (beta chain) is given with its context. What it recognizes is unknown. The record originates from a study of T cell responses to AZD1222 COVID-19 vaccine. General study points: Repertoires were sampled only after the peak T cell response.

Data came from immunoSEQ multiplex PCR; TCRdb stores just in-frame clones and leaves some out. The sample lists fewer than 90,000 clones, approximately 86% occurring once. The sequence came from an adult in good health. The sample consisted of peripheral blood, taken on day 0 of AZD1222 vaccination.

The CDR3 reads CAWGSRGLLGNTIYF. The CDR3 DNA sequence: TGTGCCTGGGGCTCTCGGGGTTTGTTAGGAAACACCATATATTTT. V gene TRBV30 combines with J gene TRBJ1-3; D is unclear. Germline values: CDR1 GTSNPN, CDR2 SVGIG (reference sequence). V shed 5 bases and J shed 4 bases, with 18 bases lying between them. This CDR3 has 15 amino acids. Together with reference TRBV30 and TRBJ1-3, the CDR3 gives the full variable domain: SQTIHQWPATLVQPVGSPLSLECTVEGTSNPNLYWYRQAAGRGLQLLFYSVGIGQISSEVPQNLSASRPQDRQFILSSKKLLLSDSGFYLCAWGSRGLLGNTIYFGEGSWLTVV.